This TCR beta chain was sequenced in a study of blood T cell repertoires in COVID-19. About the research overall: The United States, Italy and Spain were the sources of the acute and convalescent COVID-19 samples.

This clone came up once. As processed by the authors: For nucleated cells, counts were estimated from reference gene primer amplification. Using immunoSEQ multiplex PCR, the repertoire was profiled, and TCRdb retains in-frame clones only, with some absent. The V and J calls and clone size come from that table; D and trimming were worked out from the DNA. The sample lists roughly 190,000 clones; approximately 89% were seen once. Per germline, CDR1 GTSNPN and CDR2 SVGIG (reference sequence). This CDR3 is 12 amino acids long. In Cohort 3, a recovered donor had either two negative PCRs, clearance, or symptom resolution.

The source material was PBMCs or T cells enriched from blood (not recorded which). This receptor was obtained from a woman aged 18 to 35 who had recovered from COVID-19. The chain combines TRBV30 with TRBJ1-1, with D possibly being TRBD1 (6 bases). Written as DNA, the CDR3 is TGTGTCGGGGGGCGTGGGAACACTGAAGCTTTCTTT. It is translated as CVGGRGNTEAFF. Drawing the rest from reference TRBV30 and TRBJ1-1, the complete variable domain is SQTIHQWPATLVQPVGSPLSLECTVEGTSNPNLYWYRQAAGRGLQLLFYSVGIGQISSEVPQNLSASRPQDRQFILSSKKLLLSDSGFYLCVGGRGNTEAFFGQGTRLTVV.